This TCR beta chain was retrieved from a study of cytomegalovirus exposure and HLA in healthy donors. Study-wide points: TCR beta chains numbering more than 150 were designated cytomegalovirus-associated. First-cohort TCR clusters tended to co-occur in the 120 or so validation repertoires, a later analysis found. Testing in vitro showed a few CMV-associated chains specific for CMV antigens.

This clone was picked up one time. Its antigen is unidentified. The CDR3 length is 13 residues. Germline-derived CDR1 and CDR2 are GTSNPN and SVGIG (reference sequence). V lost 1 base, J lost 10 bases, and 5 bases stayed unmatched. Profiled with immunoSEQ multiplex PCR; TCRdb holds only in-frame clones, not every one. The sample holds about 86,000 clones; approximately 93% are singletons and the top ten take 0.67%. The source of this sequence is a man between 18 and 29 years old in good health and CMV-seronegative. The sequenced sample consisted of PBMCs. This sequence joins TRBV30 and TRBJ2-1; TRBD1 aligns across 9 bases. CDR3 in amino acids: CAWSGQGDGEQFF. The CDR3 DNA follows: TGTGCCTGGAGTGGACAGGGGGACGGGGAGCAGTTCTTC.